This T cell receptor (beta chain) was profiled in a study of T cell responses to AZD1222 COVID-19 vaccine. A remark on this clone: Its antigen remains unidentified.

Libraries were prepared by immunoSEQ multiplex PCR; TCRdb keeps only in-frame clonotypes and omits some of them. The table includes approximately 150,000 clones, approximately 90% detected once. This CDR3 region has 16 residues. J gave up 1 base and V 9 bases, and 14 bases lay outside the gene matches. From germline, CDR1 is LNHDA and CDR2 SQIVND (reference sequence). Study-level findings and limits: Clonal diversity was possibly underestimated; the donors were predominantly white British and more often female.

The sequence derives from an adult who received the AZD1222 COVID-19 vaccine. The input for sequencing was peripheral blood, taken 28 days after the second AZD1222 dose. V gene TRBV19 combines with J gene TRBJ1-2, with 7 nucleotides matching TRBD1. The CDR3: CARPSRGPWFNYGYTF. CDR3 DNA: TGTGCCAGGCCGTCAAGGGGGCCGTGGTTTAACTATGGCTACACCTTC.